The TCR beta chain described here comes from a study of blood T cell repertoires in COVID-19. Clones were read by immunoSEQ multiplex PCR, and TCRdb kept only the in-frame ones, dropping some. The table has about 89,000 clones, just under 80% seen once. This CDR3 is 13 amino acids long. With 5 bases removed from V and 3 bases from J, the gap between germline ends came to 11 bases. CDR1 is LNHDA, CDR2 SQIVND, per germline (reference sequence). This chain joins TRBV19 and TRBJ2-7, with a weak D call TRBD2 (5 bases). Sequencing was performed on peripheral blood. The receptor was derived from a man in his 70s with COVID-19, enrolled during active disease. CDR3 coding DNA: TGTGCCAGTAGTGCCACGAGGGTCTACGAGCAGTACTTC. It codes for CASSATRVYEQYF.